A single T cell receptor beta chain is shown here with its context. A Seattle source enrolled patients during active infection and followed them longitudinally. Per germline, CDR1 MNHEY and CDR2 SMNVEV (reference sequence). V lost 5 bases, J lost 5 bases, and 27 bases lay in between. The length of the CDR3 is 18 residues. These data are taken from a study of blood T cell repertoires in COVID-19. In the study overall: Both acute and convalescent COVID-19 samples were obtained from the United States, Italy and Spain. T cells, B-cell-depleted T cells, or PBMCs provided the cDNA or gDNA that served as material.

The repertoire was sequenced with immunoSEQ multiplex PCR; TCRdb's copy has only in-frame clones and lacks some. The profile shows 200,000 to 250,000 clones, over 80% of them singletons. The chain employs TRBV27 and TRBJ1-2; tentative D call: TRBD1 (5 bases). Material: peripheral blood. This sequence originates from a woman in her twenties or thirties with COVID-19, enrolled during active disease. The CDR3 spells CASSRAGLQTRSGYGYTF. The CDR3 region has the DNA TGTGCCAGCAGTCGAGCAGGGTTACAAACGAGGTCAGGGTATGGCTACACCTTC.